These T cell receptor beta chains were read from a single sample in a study of response to subunit inactivated influenza vaccine. TCRdb used MiXCR to reprocess the RT-PCR reads, holding one entry per CDR3 protein. The sample lists about 580,000 distinct CDR3 sequences, around 15% seen once, with 11% in the top ten. Sample: PBMCs from blood, taken less than 13 days after vaccination. The receptors shown here come from a man aged 45-65 years who received an inactivated influenza vaccine. CDR3s include the opening cysteine and the closing phenylalanine or tryptophan. Each record gives: D gene, clone size, J gene, V gene, CDR3 DNA, CDR3 protein. A D gene is named only where the DNA matches it firmly. Rows may omit the clone size; those that give it use once, few, many or a size class.

>TRBD2|few|TRBJ2-3|TRBV24-1
TGTGCCACCAGTTTAGCGGGATCTAGCACAGATACGCAGTATTTT
CATSLAGSSTDTQYF
>.|few|TRBJ2-5|TRBV18
TGTGCCAGCTCACCACCTTTGGTACTTCAAGAGACCCAGTACTTC
CASSPPLVLQETQYF
>TRBD1|few|TRBJ1-2|TRBV29-1
TGCAGCGTTCGCGGACAGGGTGGAGTATCGGAAGGCTACACCTTC
CSVRGQGGVSEGYTF
>.|.|TRBJ1-1|TRBV28
TGTGCCAGCAGTTTGCGGGGGCGCCCGGCTTTCTTT
CASSLRGRPAFF
>.|few|TRBJ2-7|TRBV5-1
TGCGCCAGCAGCTTGGCTCTGGGGGGCACCTACGAGCAGTACTTC
CASSLALGGTYEQYF
>TRBD2|.|TRBJ2-3|TRBV9
TGTGCCAGCAGCGAGAGCGGGAGGACCACAGATACGCAGTATTTT
CASSESGRTTDTQYF
>.|.|TRBJ2-7|TRBV5-6
TGTGCCAGCAGCGACCTGCACGAGCAGTACTTC
CASSDLHEQYF
>.|.|TRBJ2-7|TRBV12-3/TRBV12-4
TGTGCCAGCAGTTTAGAGGGGCGCTTGACTTCCGAGCAGTACTTC
CASSLEGRLTSEQYF
>.|many|TRBJ1-5|TRBV7-9
TGTGCCAGCAGCTTAGGGGGGGCCAATCAGCCCCAGCATTTT
CASSLGGANQPQHF
>TRBD1|.|TRBJ2-3|TRBV2
TGTGCCAGCAGTACCCGGCAGGGGGCACTAAATACGCAGTATTTT
CASSTRQGALNTQYF
>.|.|TRBJ2-3|TRBV11-1
TGTGCCAGCAGCCCCAGGGGCCGATTAGCAGCCTACACAGATACGCAGTATTTT
CASSPRGRLAAYTDTQYF
>.|few|TRBJ1-1|TRBV12-3/TRBV12-4
TGTGCCAGCAGTTTTGCTCTTTACACTGAAGCTTTCTTT
CASSFALYTEAFF
>.|few|TRBJ1-1|TRBV5-1
TGCGCCAGCAGCCCCGGCTGGGGGGCATGGACTGAAGCTTTCTTT
CASSPGWGAWTEAFF
>.|.|TRBJ1-2|TRBV7-9
TGTGCCAGCAGATTAGGAGGGTCCATCTATGGCTACACCTTC
CASRLGGSIYGYTF
>.|.|TRBJ2-7|TRBV7-9
TGTGCCAGCAGCTCCAGGGGCAGCAGCTCCTACGAGCAGTACTTC
CASSSRGSSSYEQYF
>TRBD1|.|TRBJ2-1|TRBV5-1
TGCGCCAGCAGCGTCCGGGACAGGGGCGGCAATGAGCAGTTCTTC
CASSVRDRGGNEQFF
>.|.|TRBJ2-1|TRBV29-1
TGCAGCGTTGAAGGGCCAGGGGTTGCGCAGTTCTTC
CSVEGPGVAQFF
>.|few|TRBJ1-1|TRBV5-1
TGCGCCAGCAGCTTAGTCTCGAGAGGGACGAACACTGAAGCTTTCTTT
CASSLVSRGTNTEAFF
>.|few|TRBJ2-7|TRBV6-1
TGTGCCAGCAGTGAAAAGGGGTGGTCTAGAGGGATCTCCTACGAGCAGTACTTC
CASSEKGWSRGISYEQYF
>TRBD2|.|TRBJ2-1|TRBV10-3
TGTGCCATCAGTGAGTGGCTAGCGGGGGGGAATGAGCAGTTCTTC
CAISEWLAGGNEQFF
>.|.|TRBJ2-2|TRBV29-1
TGCAGCGTTGGGGCCGGAGGAGAGAGAACCGGGGAGCTGTTTTTT
CSVGAGGERTGELFF
>TRBD1|.|TRBJ1-2|TRBV20-1
TGCAGTGCTAGAGAGTCGACAGGGGTACGATATGGCTACACCTTC
CSARESTGVRYGYTF
>.|.|TRBJ2-4|TRBV7-8
TGTGCCAGCAGCTTAGAAGGTCGACAGGGAGGTCAAAACATTCAGTACTTC
CASSLEGRQGGQNIQYF
>.|few|TRBJ2-3|TRBV7-2
TGTGCCAGCAGCTTAATGGCGGGGACGGAAACGCAGTATTTT
CASSLMAGTETQYF
>.|.|TRBJ2-7|TRBV20-1
TGCAATGCTAGAGCACCCACTACTCTCTACGAGCAGTACTTC
CNARAPTTLYEQYF
>.|.|TRBJ2-7|TRBV6-1
TGTGCCAGCAGAACAGGGAGCCGGGGAGAGCAGTACTTC
CASRTGSRGEQYF
>.|few|TRBJ2-3|TRBV4-3
TGCGCCAGCAGCCAAGAAAGGGGTTGGGATACGCAGTATTTT
CASSQERGWDTQYF
>.|few|TRBJ2-7|TRBV4-2
TGTGCCAGCAGCCAAGATACCCTAGCTGGGAGAGAGCAGTACTTC
CASSQDTLAGREQYF
>TRBD2|many|TRBJ2-3|TRBV5-1
TGCGCCAGCAGCTTACTAGCGGGAGGGCCTGGGGATACGCAGTATTTT
CASSLLAGGPGDTQYF
>TRBD1|.|TRBJ1-2|TRBV7-9
TGTGCCAGCAGTGCGATCAGGGGGCAGGGCCTGGTCTATGGCTACTCCTTC
CASSAIRGQGLVYGYSF
>.|few|TRBJ1-2|TRBV7-2
TGTGCCAGCAGCACGCACCTTGGTCTTGGCTACACCTTC
CASSTHLGLGYTF
>.|many|TRBJ2-7|TRBV20-1
TGCAGTGCTAGCAGAAGTCGTACTGCCTACGAGCAGTACTTC
CSASRSRTAYEQYF
>TRBD2|.|TRBJ2-5|TRBV25-1
TGTGCCAGCAGTGAATGGGCGGGAGGGCGAGAGACCCAGTACTTC
CASSEWAGGRETQYF
>.|.|TRBJ2-1|TRBV30
TGTGCCTGGAGCGACTACAATGAGCAGTTCTTC
CAWSDYNEQFF
>.|.|TRBJ1-1|TRBV6-2/TRBV6-3
TGTGCCAGCAGTCAATCAGGGTTCACTGAAGCTTTCTTT
CASSQSGFTEAFF
>.|.|TRBJ1-2|TRBV5-1
TGCGCCAGCAGCTTGGGGCAGGGATCCACCACTGGCTACACCTTC
CASSLGQGSTTGYTF
>.|many|TRBJ2-1|TRBV29-1
TGCAGCGTTGAGTTCGGACTTCTGTACAATGAGCAGTTCTTC
CSVEFGLLYNEQFF
>.|.|TRBJ2-7|TRBV28
TGTGCCAGCAGTTTCCTGTACAGCCCCCACGAGCAGTACTTC
CASSFLYSPHEQYF
>.|many|TRBJ2-1|TRBV14
TGTGCCAGCAGCCAAGATATGTGGACAACCTACAATGAGCAGTTCTTC
CASSQDMWTTYNEQFF
>.|many|TRBJ1-5|TRBV10-3
TGTGCCATCAGTGAATTCAGCAATCAGCCCCAGCATTTT
CAISEFSNQPQHF
>TRBD1|few|TRBJ1-2|TRBV7-9
TGTGCCAGCAGCTTAGAACAGGGGCGTAATGGCTACACCTTC
CASSLEQGRNGYTF
>TRBD1|.|TRBJ2-1|TRBV7-6
TGTGCCAGCAGCTTATGGGCAGGGGGTGACTACAATGAGCAGTTCTTC
CASSLWAGGDYNEQFF
>.|few|TRBJ2-7|TRBV6-5
TGTGCCAGCAGTTACCGCAGGGCCTACGAGCAGTACTTC
CASSYRRAYEQYF
>.|.|TRBJ2-5|TRBV4-1
TGCGCCAGCAGCCAAGGTTTGGGGGGGGTCACCTACGGGGGCACCCAGTACTTC
CASSQGLGGVTYGGTQYF
>.|.|TRBJ2-1|TRBV9
TGTGCCAGCAGCGGGAATAACTACAATGAGCAGTTCTTC
CASSGNNYNEQFF
>TRBD1|.|TRBJ1-6|TRBV20-1
TGCAGTGCTTCAACCCCGGGACAGGGGGTAGGCCCCCTCCACTTT
CSASTPGQGVGPLHF
>.|.|TRBJ2-1|TRBV10-1
TGCGCCAGCAGTGAGTTCACAGGGCGTAATGAGCAGTTCTTC
CASSEFTGRNEQFF
>.|.|TRBJ2-3|TRBV29-1
TGCAGCGCCGGAAGCTACACAGATACGCAGTATTTT
CSAGSYTDTQYF
>TRBD1|.|TRBJ1-2|TRBV5-1
TGCGCCAGCAGCTTGGGCGGACAGGGGGCCTTTGGCTACACCTTC
CASSLGGQGAFGYTF
>.|few|TRBJ2-7|TRBV4-3
TGCGCCAGCAGCCAATTACTCGGCGGGGTGATCCACGAGCAGTACTTC
CASSQLLGGVIHEQYF
>TRBD1|once|TRBJ2-7|TRBV30
TGTGCCTGGAGGGTGACAGGGGGCTCGTCCGAGCAGTACTTC
CAWRVTGGSSEQYF
>.|.|TRBJ2-7|TRBV12-3/TRBV12-4
TGTGCCAGCAGTCCTTACGCCTACGAGCAGTACTTC
CASSPYAYEQYF
>.|.|TRBJ2-7|TRBV5-1
TGCGCCAGCCAGGACGGGGGCGCGGCCTACGAGCAGTACTTC
CASQDGGAAYEQYF